What follows describes a single T cell receptor (beta chain). This entry belongs to a study of spatial heterogeneity in lung cancer. Indicated time point: blood at routine non-recurrence follow-up after resection. TCRdb re-analysed the 5' RACE reads in MiXCR, keeping a single row per CDR3 protein. The data contain more than 75,000 distinct CDR3 sequences, just under 20% of them seen just once; the ten biggest clones take up just over 20%. The receptor's source is a male donor with early-stage non-small cell lung cancer. Sequenced here: PBMCs, sampled at follow-up.

The CDR3 here is CASSMSSSGPFYNEQFF. DNA for the CDR3: TGTGCCAGTAGTATGTCATCTTCAGGTCCTTTCTACAATGAGCAGTTCTTC. This chain connects TRBV19 to TRBJ2-1; D is uncertain. V shed 3 bases and J shed 3 bases, with 18 bases lying between them. Germline V gene data show CDR1 as LNHDA and CDR2 as SQIVND (reference sequence). This CDR3 region has 17 residues.